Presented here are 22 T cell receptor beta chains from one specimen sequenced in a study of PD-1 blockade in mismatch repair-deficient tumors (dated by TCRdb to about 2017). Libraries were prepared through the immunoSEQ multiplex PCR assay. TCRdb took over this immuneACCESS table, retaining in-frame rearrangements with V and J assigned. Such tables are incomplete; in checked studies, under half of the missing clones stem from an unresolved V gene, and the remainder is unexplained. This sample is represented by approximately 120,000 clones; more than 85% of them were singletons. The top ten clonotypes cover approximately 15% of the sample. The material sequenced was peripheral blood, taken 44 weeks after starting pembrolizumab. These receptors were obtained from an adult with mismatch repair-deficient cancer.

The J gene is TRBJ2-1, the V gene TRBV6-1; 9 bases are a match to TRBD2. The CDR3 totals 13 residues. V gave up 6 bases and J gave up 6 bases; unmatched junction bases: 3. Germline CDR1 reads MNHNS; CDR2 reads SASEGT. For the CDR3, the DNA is TGTGCCAGCAGCTCGGGACTAGCCAATGAGCAGTTCTTC. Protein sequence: CASSSGLANEQFF.

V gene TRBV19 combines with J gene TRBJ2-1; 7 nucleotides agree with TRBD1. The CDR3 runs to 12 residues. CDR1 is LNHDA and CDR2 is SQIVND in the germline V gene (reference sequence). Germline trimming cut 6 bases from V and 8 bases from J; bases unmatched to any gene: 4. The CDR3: CASSDRVDEQFF. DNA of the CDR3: TGTGCCAGTAGCGACAGGGTCGATGAGCAGTTCTTC.

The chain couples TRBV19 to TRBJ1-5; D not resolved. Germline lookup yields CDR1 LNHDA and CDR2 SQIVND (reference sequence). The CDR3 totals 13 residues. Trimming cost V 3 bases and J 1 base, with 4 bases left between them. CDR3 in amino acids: CASSISSNQPQHF. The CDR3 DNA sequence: TGTGCCAGTAGTATTTCGAGCAATCAGCCCCAGCATTTT.

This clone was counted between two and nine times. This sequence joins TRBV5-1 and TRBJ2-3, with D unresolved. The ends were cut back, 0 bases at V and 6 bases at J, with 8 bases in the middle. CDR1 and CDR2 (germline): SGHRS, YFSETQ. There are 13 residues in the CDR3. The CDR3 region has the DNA TGCGCCAGCAGCTTGGCGTCAGAGGATACGCAGTATTTT. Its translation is CASSLASEDTQYF.

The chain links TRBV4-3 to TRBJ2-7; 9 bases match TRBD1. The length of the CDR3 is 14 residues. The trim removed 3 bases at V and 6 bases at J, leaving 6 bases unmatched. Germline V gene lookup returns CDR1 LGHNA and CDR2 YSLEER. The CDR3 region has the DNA TGCGCCAGCAGCCAGGGGACAGGGACTCTCGAGCAGTACTTC. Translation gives CASSQGTGTLEQYF.

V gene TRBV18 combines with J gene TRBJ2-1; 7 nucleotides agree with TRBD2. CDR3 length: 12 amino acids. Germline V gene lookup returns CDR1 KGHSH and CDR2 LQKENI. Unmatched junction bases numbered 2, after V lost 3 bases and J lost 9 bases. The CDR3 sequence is CASSPPGGEQFF. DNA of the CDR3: TGTGCCAGCTCACCCCCGGGGGGTGAGCAGTTCTTC. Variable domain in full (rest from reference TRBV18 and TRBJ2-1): NAGVMQNPRHLVRRRGQEARLRCSPMKGHSHVYWYRQLPEEGLKFMVYLQKENIIDESGMPKERFSAEFPKEGPSILRIQQVVRGDSAAYFCASSPPGGEQFFGPGTRLTVL.

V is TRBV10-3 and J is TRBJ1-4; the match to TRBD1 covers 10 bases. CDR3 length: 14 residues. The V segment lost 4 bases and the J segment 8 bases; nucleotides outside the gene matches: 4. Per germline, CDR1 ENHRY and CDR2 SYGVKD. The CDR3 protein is CAISGDRGKEKLFF. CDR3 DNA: TGTGCCATCAGTGGGGACAGGGGAAAGGAAAAACTGTTTTTT.

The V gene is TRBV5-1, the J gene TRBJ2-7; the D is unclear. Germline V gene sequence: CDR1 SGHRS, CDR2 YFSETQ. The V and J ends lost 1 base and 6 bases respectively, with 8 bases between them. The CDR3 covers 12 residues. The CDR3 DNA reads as TGCGCCAGCAGCTTGAATGGGGTCGAGCAGTACTTC. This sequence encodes CASSLNGVEQYF.

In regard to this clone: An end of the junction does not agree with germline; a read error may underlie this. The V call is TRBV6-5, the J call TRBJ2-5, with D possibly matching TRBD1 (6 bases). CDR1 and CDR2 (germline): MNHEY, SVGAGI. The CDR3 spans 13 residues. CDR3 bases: TGTGCCAGCAGTTCAGGGGCAGGGTATGTCGCGGACTTC. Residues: CASSSGAGYVADF.

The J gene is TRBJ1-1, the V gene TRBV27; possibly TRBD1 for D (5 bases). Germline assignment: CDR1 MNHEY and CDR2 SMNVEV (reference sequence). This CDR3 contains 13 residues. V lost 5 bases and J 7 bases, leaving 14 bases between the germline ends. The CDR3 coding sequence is TGTGCCAGCAGTCAGCTACGGGACGATGAAGCTTTCTTT. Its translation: CASSQLRDDEAFF.

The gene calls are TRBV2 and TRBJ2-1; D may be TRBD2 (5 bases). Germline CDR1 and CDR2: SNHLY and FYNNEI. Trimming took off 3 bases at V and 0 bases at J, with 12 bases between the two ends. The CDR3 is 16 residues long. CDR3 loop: CASSEEGGYSYNEQFF. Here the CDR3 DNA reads TGTGCCAGCAGTGAGGAAGGCGGGTACTCCTACAATGAGCAGTTCTTC.

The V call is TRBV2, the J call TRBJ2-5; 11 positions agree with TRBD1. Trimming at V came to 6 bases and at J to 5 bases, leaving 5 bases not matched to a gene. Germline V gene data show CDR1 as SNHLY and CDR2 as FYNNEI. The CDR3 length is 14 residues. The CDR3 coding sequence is TGTGCCAGCAGCCCCGGGACAGGGGGTGAGACCCAGTACTTC. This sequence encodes CASSPGTGGETQYF.

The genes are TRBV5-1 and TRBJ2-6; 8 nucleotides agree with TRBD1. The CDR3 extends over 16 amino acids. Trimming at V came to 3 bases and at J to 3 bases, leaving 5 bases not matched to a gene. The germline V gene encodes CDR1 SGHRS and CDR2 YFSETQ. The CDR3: CASSWTGPGGANVLTF. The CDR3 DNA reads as TGCGCCAGCAGCTGGACAGGGCCGGGTGGGGCCAACGTCCTGACTTTC.

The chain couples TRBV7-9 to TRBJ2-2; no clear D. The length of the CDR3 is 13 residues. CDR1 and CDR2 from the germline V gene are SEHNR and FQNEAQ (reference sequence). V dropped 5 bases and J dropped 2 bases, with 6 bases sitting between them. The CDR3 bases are TGTGCCAGCAGCAGACAAAACACCGGGGAGCTGTTTTTT. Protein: CASSRQNTGELFF.

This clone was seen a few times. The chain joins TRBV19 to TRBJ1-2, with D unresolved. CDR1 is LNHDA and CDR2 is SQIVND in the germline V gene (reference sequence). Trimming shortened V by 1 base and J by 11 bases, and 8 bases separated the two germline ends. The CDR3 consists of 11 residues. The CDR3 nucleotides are TGTGCCAGTAGTATAGGTGTTTGGTACACCTTC. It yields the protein CASSIGVWYTF.

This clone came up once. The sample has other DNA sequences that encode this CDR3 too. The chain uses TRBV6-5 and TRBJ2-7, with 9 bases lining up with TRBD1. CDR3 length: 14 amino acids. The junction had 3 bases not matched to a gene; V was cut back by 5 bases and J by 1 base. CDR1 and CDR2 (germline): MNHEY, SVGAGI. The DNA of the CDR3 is TGTGCCAGCAGTGCGACAGGGGGATCCTACGAGCAGTACTTC. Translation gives CASSATGGSYEQYF.

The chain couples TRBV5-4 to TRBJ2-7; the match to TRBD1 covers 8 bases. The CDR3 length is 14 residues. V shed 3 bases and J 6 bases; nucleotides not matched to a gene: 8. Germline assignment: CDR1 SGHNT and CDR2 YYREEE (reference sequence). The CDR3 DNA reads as TGTGCCAGCAGCTGGGAGACAGGGGCGATCGAGCAGTACTTC. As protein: CASSWETGAIEQYF.

The CDR3 nucleotides read TGTGCCAGCAGCTTGGTTGGGTTCCAAGAGACCCAGTACTTC. Protein sequence: CASSLVGFQETQYF. The chain couples TRBV5-6 to TRBJ2-5; no clear D gene. V was cut by 0 bases and J by 1 base, with 7 bases left in between. Germline V gives CDR1 SGHDT, CDR2 YYEEEE. This CDR3 is 14 amino acids long. Based on the CDR3 plus reference TRBV5-6 and TRBJ2-5, the full variable domain is DAGVTQSPTHLIKTRGQQVTLRCSPKSGHDTVSWYQQALGQGPQFIFQYYEEEERQRGNFPDRFSGHQFPNYSSELNVNALLLGDSALYLCASSLVGFQETQYFGPGTRLLVL.

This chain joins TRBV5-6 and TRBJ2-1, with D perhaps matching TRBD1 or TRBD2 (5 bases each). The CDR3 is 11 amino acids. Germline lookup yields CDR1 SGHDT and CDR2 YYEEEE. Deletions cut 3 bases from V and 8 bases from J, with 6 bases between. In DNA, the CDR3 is TGTGCCAGCAGCTGGGGGTATGAGCAGTTCTTC. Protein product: CASSWGYEQFF.

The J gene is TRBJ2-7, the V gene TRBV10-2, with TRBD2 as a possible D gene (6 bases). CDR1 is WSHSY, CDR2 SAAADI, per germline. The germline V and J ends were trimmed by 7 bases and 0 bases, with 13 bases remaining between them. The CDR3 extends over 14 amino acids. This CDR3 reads CASKVGLSSYEQYF. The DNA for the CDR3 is TGCGCCAGCAAAGTGGGACTCAGCTCCTACGAGCAGTACTTC.

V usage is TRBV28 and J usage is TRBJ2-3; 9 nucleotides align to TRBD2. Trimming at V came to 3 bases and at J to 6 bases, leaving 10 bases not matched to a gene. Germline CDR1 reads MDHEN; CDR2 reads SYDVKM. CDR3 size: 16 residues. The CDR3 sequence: CASSFQREDPGDTQYF. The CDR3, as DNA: TGTGCCAGCAGTTTCCAGCGGGAGGACCCGGGGGATACGCAGTATTTT.

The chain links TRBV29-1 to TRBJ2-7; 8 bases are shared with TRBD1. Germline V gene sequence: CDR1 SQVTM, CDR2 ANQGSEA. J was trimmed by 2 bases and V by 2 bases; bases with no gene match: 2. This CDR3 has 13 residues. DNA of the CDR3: TGCAGCGTTGAAATGGACAGGGCCTACGAGCAGTACTTC. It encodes CSVEMDRAYEQYF.